A single sample is the source of the 10 T cell receptor beta chains below, sequenced in a study of blood T cell repertoires in COVID-19. The method was immunoSEQ multiplex PCR; TCRdb's version includes in-frame clones alone and lacks a portion of them. The profile shows a few hundred thousand clones, around 84% of them singletons. The source material was peripheral blood. These TCRs come from a woman in her forties who had recovered from COVID-19.

V and J are TRBV12-5 and TRBJ2-1; 9 bases match TRBD1. V shed 2 bases and J 2 bases; nucleotides not matched to a gene: 4. CDR3 length: 16 amino acids. From germline, CDR1 is LGHNT and CDR2 FRNRAP. The CDR3 nucleotides read TGTGCTAGTGGTTTGCGCCGGACAGGGGCCTACAATGAGCAGTTCTTC. Translated: CASGLRRTGAYNEQFF.

This clone was recorded only once. This sequence joins TRBV10-3 and TRBJ1-4; 9 nucleotides align to TRBD1. The CDR3 is 15 residues long. CDR1 ENHRY and CDR2 SYGVKD come from the germline V gene. Trimming cost V 6 bases and J 5 bases; bases outside gene matches: 7. The CDR3 region has the DNA TGTGCCATCAGAGCAGAGACAGGGGGAAATGAAAAACTGTTTTTT. Its translation is CAIRAETGGNEKLFF.

V usage is TRBV19 and J usage is TRBJ1-5, with a weak D call TRBD1 (5 bases). Trimming cost V 3 bases and J 0 bases, with 9 bases left between them. Germline loops: CDR1 LNHDA, CDR2 SQIVND (reference sequence). The CDR3 is 15 amino acids. The CDR3 is CASSMQGFSNQPQHF. Here the CDR3 DNA reads TGTGCCAGTAGTATGCAGGGATTTAGCAATCAGCCCCAGCATTTT.

The V call is TRBV9, the J call TRBJ2-1; 7 bases are shared with TRBD1. The CDR3 covers 15 residues. Germline-derived CDR1 and CDR2 are SGDLS and YYNGEE. V trimming: 2 bases; J trimming: 6 bases; junction bases outside the gene matches: 8. The CDR3 DNA is TGTGCCAGCAGCGTGTCCGGGACAGCCGGCAATGAGCAGTTCTTC. Its protein is CASSVSGTAGNEQFF.

The rearrangement uses TRBV6-6 and TRBJ1-1, with a weak D call TRBD1 (6 bases). The V gene lost 0 bases and the J gene lost 4 bases, with 9 bases spanning the gap. The CDR3 runs 14 residues. Germline-derived CDR1 and CDR2 are MNHNY and SVGAGI (reference sequence). The CDR3 DNA is TGTGCCAGCAGTTACTCGGGCAGGGGCACTGAAGCTTTCTTT. Its protein is CASSYSGRGTEAFF.

This clone was found a few times. The rearrangement uses TRBV28 and TRBJ1-4, with unresolved D. The germline V and J ends were trimmed by 4 bases and 7 bases, with 25 bases remaining between them. The germline V gene has CDR1 MDHEN and CDR2 SYDVKM. This CDR3 is 18 amino acids long. This CDR3 is CASSSGYSIRASSEKLFF. The CDR3 coding sequence is TGTGCCAGCAGTTCCGGTTATAGCATCAGAGCAAGCAGTGAAAAACTGTTTTTT.

V and J are TRBV5-5 and TRBJ1-2, with unresolved D. Germline CDR1 SGHKS, CDR2 YYEKEE (reference sequence). CDR3 length: 16 amino acids. V was trimmed by 0 bases and J by 5 bases, leaving 17 bases between them. CDR3 amino acids: CASSLALVRWAYGYTF. The CDR3 DNA sequence: TGTGCCAGCAGCTTGGCCCTCGTTCGTTGGGCTTATGGCTACACCTTC.

The chain combines TRBV7-6 with TRBJ2-5; 7 positions match TRBD2. The CDR3 length is 15 residues. Germline assignment: CDR1 SGHVS and CDR2 FNYEAQ. V was clipped by 1 base and J by 4 bases; unmatched bases: 6. The CDR3 sequence is CASSLVTGRAETQYF. In DNA form, the CDR3 reads TGTGCCAGCAGCTTAGTCACGGGGAGGGCAGAGACCCAGTACTTC.

V usage is TRBV6-5 and J usage is TRBJ2-7, with TRBD1 matching over 11 bases. V shed 6 bases and J 5 bases; nucleotides not matched to a gene: 3. The CDR3 spans 13 residues. Per germline, CDR1 MNHEY and CDR2 SVGAGI. In nucleotides, the CDR3 is TGTGCCAGCAGCCGGACAGGGGGCCACGAGCAGTACTTC. This encodes CASSRTGGHEQYF.

V usage is TRBV29-1 and J usage is TRBJ1-2; D may be TRBD1 (6 bases). Trimming cost V 0 bases and J 2 bases, with 10 bases left between them. This CDR3 contains 14 residues. Per germline, CDR1 SQVTM and CDR2 ANQGSEA. For the CDR3, the DNA is TGCAGCGTTGAAGATCGAGGGGGAAACTATGGCTACACCTTC. It specifies CSVEDRGGNYGYTF.